The 3 T cell receptor beta chains presented below share a single source sample, sequenced in a study of T cells expressing NK-cell markers. TCRdb re-analyzed the 5' RACE reads; it lists each CDR3 protein once, without DNA. Recorded for this sample: about 460,000 distinct CDR3 sequences. Material for sequencing was blood T cells: a sorted CD56 or NKG2C T cell subset, CD4+ or CD8+ T cells, or bulk PBMC T cells (not recorded which). All receptors derive from a woman between 50 and 59 years old in good health.

This chain uses TRBV6-2 or TRBV6-3 with TRBJ2-1; absent DNA, TCRdb's TRBD1 call cannot be checked. This CDR3 spans 15 amino acids. Germline CDR1 and CDR2: MNHEY and SVGEGT. The CDR3 reads CASSYSPSATNEQFF.

The V and J genes are TRBV2 and TRBJ2-5; TCRdb picks TRBD2, but there is no DNA to check that call. The germline V gene encodes CDR1 SNHLY and CDR2 FYNNEI. The CDR3 spans 14 residues. CDR3 loop: CASMPAGARETQYF.

The chain uses TRBV5-1 and TRBJ1-5. This CDR3 spans 14 amino acids. The germline V gene encodes CDR1 SGHRS and CDR2 YFSETQ. CDR3 protein: CASSLVEGLQPQHF.